The rows below give T cell receptor beta chains drawn from one sample of a study of T cells in Graves' hyperthyroidism and ophthalmopathy. TCRdb reprocessed the multiplex PCR reads via MiXCR and lists one record per CDR3 protein. Among roughly 840,000 distinct CDR3 sequences listed, more than 30% were seen once. Sequences were obtained from blood. These receptors came from a man aged 18 to 29 with Graves' hyperthyroidism. The CDR3 runs from the conserved cysteine through the conserved F or W. Fields, in order: V gene, D gene, J gene, clone size, CDR3 protein, CDR3 DNA. D genes are given only for firm matches. Size tells how often a clone was seen (once, few, many) or the class of an expanded clone, and some rows leave it out.

V gene: TRBV12-3/TRBV12-4; D gene: TRBD1; J gene: TRBJ1-4; clone size: .; CDR3 protein: CASSWDSNEKLFF; CDR3 DNA: TGTGCCAGCAGTTGGGACAGTAATGAAAAACTGTTTTTT
V gene: TRBV5-5; D gene: .; J gene: TRBJ2-7; clone size: few; CDR3 protein: CASSLGNLYEQYF; CDR3 DNA: TGTGCCAGCAGCTTGGGGAATCTCTACGAGCAGTACTTC
V gene: TRBV15; D gene: .; J gene: TRBJ2-2; clone size: once; CDR3 protein: CATSSFSLNTGELFF; CDR3 DNA: TGTGCCACCAGCAGCTTCAGCCTAAACACCGGGGAGCTGTTTTTT
V gene: TRBV13; D gene: .; J gene: TRBJ1-2; clone size: many; CDR3 protein: CASSLMAGRYGYTF; CDR3 DNA: TGTGCCAGCAGCTTAATGGCAGGGCGGTATGGCTACACCTTC
V gene: TRBV6-5; D gene: .; J gene: TRBJ2-7; clone size: few; CDR3 protein: CASSYSEGVEQYF; CDR3 DNA: TGTGCCAGCAGTTACTCCGAGGGAGTCGAGCAGTACTTC
V gene: TRBV6-5; D gene: TRBD1; J gene: TRBJ1-2; clone size: few; CDR3 protein: CASSYEGADGYTF; CDR3 DNA: TGTGCCAGCAGTTACGAGGGGGCAGATGGCTACACCTTC
V gene: TRBV20-1; D gene: TRBD2; J gene: TRBJ2-7; clone size: many; CDR3 protein: CSARAQAGGPYEQYF; CDR3 DNA: TGCAGTGCTAGAGCCCAAGCGGGAGGGCCGTACGAGCAGTACTTC
V gene: TRBV7-8; D gene: TRBD2; J gene: TRBJ2-5; clone size: once; CDR3 protein: CASSGLEGSGETQYF; CDR3 DNA: TGTGCCAGCAGCGGACTAGAAGGGAGTGGGGAGACCCAGTACTTC
V gene: TRBV12-3/TRBV12-4; D gene: TRBD2; J gene: TRBJ2-7; clone size: .; CDR3 protein: CASSGGTSGAEQYF; CDR3 DNA: TGTGCCAGCAGTGGCGGGACTAGCGGGGCCGAGCAGTACTTC
V gene: TRBV12-3/TRBV12-4; D gene: .; J gene: TRBJ2-7; clone size: few; CDR3 protein: CASSFRQGVGEHYF; CDR3 DNA: TGTGCCAGCAGTTTCCGTCAGGGAGTCGGCGAGCATTACTTC
V gene: TRBV3-1; D gene: .; J gene: TRBJ1-1; clone size: few; CDR3 protein: CASSRREKEGEAFF; CDR3 DNA: TGTGCCAGCAGCCGAAGGGAAAAGGAGGGCGAAGCTTTCTTT
V gene: TRBV15; D gene: TRBD1; J gene: TRBJ2-7; clone size: many; CDR3 protein: CATSGGQGSYEQYF; CDR3 DNA: TGTGCCACCAGCGGGGGACAGGGTTCCTACGAGCAGTACTTC
V gene: TRBV10-3; D gene: .; J gene: TRBJ1-5; clone size: .; CDR3 protein: CAISDVPGSNQPQHF; CDR3 DNA: TGTGCCATCAGTGATGTACCAGGGAGCAATCAGCCCCAGCATTTT
V gene: TRBV6-1; D gene: .; J gene: TRBJ2-2; clone size: .; CDR3 protein: CALQGANTGELFF; CDR3 DNA: TGTGCCTTACAGGGCGCGAACACCGGGGAGCTGTTTTTT
V gene: TRBV6-1; D gene: TRBD1; J gene: TRBJ1-5; clone size: .; CDR3 protein: CASEELAGRGPFQPQHF; CDR3 DNA: TGTGCCAGCGAGGAGTTAGCAGGCAGGGGGCCGTTCCAGCCCCAGCATTTT
V gene: TRBV19; D gene: .; J gene: TRBJ1-1; clone size: many; CDR3 protein: CASRIGHTEAFF; CDR3 DNA: TGTGCCAGTAGGATTGGACACACTGAAGCTTTCTTT
V gene: TRBV30; D gene: .; J gene: TRBJ1-1; clone size: .; CDR3 protein: CAWALGATEAFF; CDR3 DNA: TGTGCCTGGGCGTTGGGCGCCACTGAAGCTTTCTTT
V gene: TRBV4-1; D gene: .; J gene: TRBJ1-5; clone size: .; CDR3 protein: CASSQESRGSQPQHF; CDR3 DNA: TGCGCCAGCAGCCAAGAATCTAGGGGCTCTCAGCCCCAGCATTTT
V gene: TRBV19; D gene: .; J gene: TRBJ2-5; clone size: once; CDR3 protein: CASSTGGQTQYF; CDR3 DNA: TGTGCCAGTAGTACCGGGGGACAGACCCAGTACTTC
V gene: TRBV5-6; D gene: .; J gene: TRBJ1-1; clone size: few; CDR3 protein: CASSLGDTNTEAFF; CDR3 DNA: TGTGCCAGCAGCCTCGGGGACACGAACACTGAAGCTTTCTTT
V gene: TRBV7-8; D gene: .; J gene: TRBJ1-2; clone size: once; CDR3 protein: CASSTEGQYGYTF; CDR3 DNA: TGTGCCAGTAGTACCGAGGGCCAGTATGGCTACACCTTC
V gene: TRBV7-9; D gene: TRBD1; J gene: TRBJ2-7; clone size: few; CDR3 protein: CASSPGQGAEQYF; CDR3 DNA: TGTGCCAGCAGCCCGGGACAGGGGGCCGAGCAGTACTTC
V gene: TRBV9; D gene: TRBD2; J gene: TRBJ2-2; clone size: .; CDR3 protein: CASSVETSVGELFF; CDR3 DNA: TGTGCCAGCAGCGTAGAGACTAGCGTCGGGGAGCTGTTTTTT
V gene: TRBV7-8; D gene: .; J gene: TRBJ2-2; clone size: .; CDR3 protein: CASSAGQRNTGELFF; CDR3 DNA: TGTGCCAGCAGCGCGGGACAGAGGAACACCGGGGAGCTGTTTTTT
V gene: TRBV20-1; D gene: .; J gene: TRBJ1-4; clone size: .; CDR3 protein: CSAGTPVHNEKLFF; CDR3 DNA: TGCAGTGCCGGGACACCGGTCCATAATGAAAAACTGTTTTTT
V gene: TRBV7-9; D gene: .; J gene: TRBJ1-1; clone size: .; CDR3 protein: CASSPRIGSTEAFF; CDR3 DNA: TGTGCCAGCAGCCCCCGAATAGGGTCCACTGAAGCTTTCTTT
V gene: TRBV20-1; D gene: TRBD2; J gene: TRBJ2-5; clone size: .; CDR3 protein: CSARDPGGGEETQYF; CDR3 DNA: TGCAGTGCTAGAGATCCCGGCGGGGGAGAAGAGACCCAGTACTTC
V gene: TRBV6-5; D gene: .; J gene: TRBJ1-6; clone size: many; CDR3 protein: CASTTGRLSPLHF; CDR3 DNA: TGTGCCAGCACCACAGGGAGGCTCTCACCCCTCCACTTT
V gene: TRBV10-3; D gene: .; J gene: TRBJ1-1; clone size: many; CDR3 protein: CAISESLGRTEAFF; CDR3 DNA: TGTGCCATCAGTGAGTCGCTGGGGCGAACTGAAGCTTTCTTT
V gene: TRBV20-1; D gene: .; J gene: TRBJ2-7; clone size: .; CDR3 protein: CSAGPRSSYEQYF; CDR3 DNA: TGCAGTGCAGGCCCCAGGAGCTCCTACGAGCAGTACTTC
V gene: TRBV20-1; D gene: TRBD1; J gene: TRBJ1-5; clone size: once; CDR3 protein: CSAPGTASNQPQHF; CDR3 DNA: TGCAGTGCTCCGGGGACAGCTAGCAATCAGCCCCAGCATTTT
V gene: TRBV2; D gene: TRBD2; J gene: TRBJ2-3; clone size: .; CDR3 protein: CASSPGLADGTDTQYF; CDR3 DNA: TGTGCCAGCAGCCCCGGACTAGCGGATGGCACAGATACGCAGTATTTT
V gene: TRBV20-1; D gene: TRBD2; J gene: TRBJ2-2; clone size: few; CDR3 protein: CSASPRTSYGELFF; CDR3 DNA: TGCAGTGCTAGTCCCCGGACTAGCTACGGGGAGCTGTTTTTT
V gene: TRBV7-9; D gene: .; J gene: TRBJ2-5; clone size: .; CDR3 protein: CASSLGNPKETQYF; CDR3 DNA: TGTGCCAGCAGCTTGGGCAACCCGAAAGAGACCCAGTACTTC
V gene: TRBV19; D gene: .; J gene: TRBJ2-5; clone size: .; CDR3 protein: CARPSGGGQQETQYF; CDR3 DNA: TGTGCCAGGCCCTCAGGGGGGGGACAGCAAGAGACCCAGTACTTC
V gene: TRBV19; D gene: .; J gene: TRBJ1-1; clone size: .; CDR3 protein: CDSRQNTEAFF; CDR3 DNA: TGTGACAGTAGGCAGAACACTGAAGCTTTCTTT
V gene: TRBV24-1; D gene: .; J gene: TRBJ1-2; clone size: .; CDR3 protein: CATSGGRGLGYGYTF; CDR3 DNA: TGTGCCACCAGTGGTGGTCGGGGGCTGGGCTATGGCTACACCTTC
V gene: TRBV7-3; D gene: .; J gene: TRBJ1-1; clone size: many; CDR3 protein: CASSPRGGLNTEAFF; CDR3 DNA: TGTGCCAGCAGCCCAAGAGGCGGACTCAACACTGAAGCTTTCTTT
V gene: TRBV27; D gene: TRBD1; J gene: TRBJ1-1; clone size: .; CDR3 protein: CASSFQTGGYTEAFF; CDR3 DNA: TGTGCCAGCAGTTTCCAGACAGGGGGATACACTGAAGCTTTCTTT
V gene: TRBV12-3/TRBV12-4; D gene: TRBD1; J gene: TRBJ1-2; clone size: .; CDR3 protein: CASSSPDRAGGYTF; CDR3 DNA: TGTGCCAGCAGTTCCCCGGACAGGGCCGGAGGCTACACCTTC
V gene: TRBV7-9; D gene: TRBD2; J gene: TRBJ2-7; clone size: many; CDR3 protein: CASSLERGCEQYF; CDR3 DNA: TGTGCCAGCAGCTTAGAGCGGGGCTGCGAGCAGTACTTC
V gene: TRBV25-1; D gene: TRBD1; J gene: TRBJ1-1; clone size: .; CDR3 protein: CASSLHLTGRRSEAFF; CDR3 DNA: TGTGCCAGCAGTTTACACCTGACAGGGAGGCGATCTGAAGCTTTCTTT
V gene: TRBV5-1; D gene: .; J gene: TRBJ1-6; clone size: many; CDR3 protein: CASSLGTARGPSPLHF; CDR3 DNA: TGCGCCAGCAGCTTGGGGACAGCTCGGGGCCCTTCACCCCTCCACTTT
V gene: TRBV27; D gene: .; J gene: TRBJ1-1; clone size: .; CDR3 protein: CASSPTVGAGTEAFF; CDR3 DNA: TGTGCCAGCAGTCCCACCGTGGGGGCGGGAACTGAAGCTTTCTTT
V gene: TRBV7-2; D gene: TRBD2; J gene: TRBJ2-7; clone size: few; CDR3 protein: CASSLVAGGTYEQYF; CDR3 DNA: TGTGCCAGCAGCTTAGTAGCGGGGGGGACCTACGAGCAGTACTTC
V gene: TRBV4-1; D gene: .; J gene: TRBJ1-2; clone size: .; CDR3 protein: CASSQSSSYGYTF; CDR3 DNA: TGCGCCAGCAGCCAGAGTAGCTCCTATGGCTACACCTTC
V gene: TRBV29-1; D gene: .; J gene: TRBJ1-3; clone size: many; CDR3 protein: CSVVGSGNTIYF; CDR3 DNA: TGCAGCGTTGTGGGGTCGGGAAACACCATATATTTT
V gene: TRBV4-1; D gene: .; J gene: TRBJ1-2; clone size: .; CDR3 protein: CAGSQVIRENYGYTF; CDR3 DNA: TGCGCCGGCAGCCAAGTAATCAGGGAGAACTATGGCTACACCTTC
V gene: TRBV7-8; D gene: .; J gene: TRBJ1-6; clone size: few; CDR3 protein: CASSLGPRNYNSPLHF; CDR3 DNA: TGTGCCAGCAGCTTAGGCCCCCGGAATTATAATTCACCCCTCCACTTT
V gene: TRBV9; D gene: .; J gene: TRBJ2-2; clone size: few; CDR3 protein: CASSLRTVTGELFF; CDR3 DNA: TGTGCCAGCAGTTTGCGGACAGTAACCGGGGAGCTGTTTTTT
V gene: TRBV7-6; D gene: .; J gene: TRBJ2-7; clone size: many; CDR3 protein: CASSLGDGHGRVEQYF; CDR3 DNA: TGTGCCAGCAGCTTAGGGGACGGACATGGTCGAGTCGAGCAGTACTTC
V gene: TRBV11-2; D gene: .; J gene: TRBJ2-7; clone size: many; CDR3 protein: CASSLRLAGEQYF; CDR3 DNA: TGTGCCAGCAGCTTAAGGCTGGCAGGCGAGCAGTACTTC
V gene: TRBV20-1; D gene: .; J gene: TRBJ1-1; clone size: few; CDR3 protein: CSAGGKGNLNTEAFF; CDR3 DNA: TGCAGTGCTGGAGGGAAAGGTAACTTGAACACTGAAGCTTTCTTT
V gene: TRBV19; D gene: .; J gene: TRBJ2-2; clone size: .; CDR3 protein: CASSLRTGRPGELFF; CDR3 DNA: TGTGCCAGTAGTCTCCGGACGGGGAGGCCCGGGGAGCTGTTTTTT
V gene: TRBV7-9; D gene: .; J gene: TRBJ2-5; clone size: .; CDR3 protein: CASSPHSGAEPQETQYF; CDR3 DNA: TGTGCCAGCAGCCCCCATTCCGGGGCTGAACCTCAAGAGACCCAGTACTTC
V gene: TRBV9; D gene: TRBD1; J gene: TRBJ2-7; clone size: .; CDR3 protein: CASSSRGTGSSYKQYF; CDR3 DNA: TGTGCCAGCAGCTCCCGCGGGACAGGTAGCTCCTACAAGCAGTACTTC
V gene: TRBV7-2; D gene: .; J gene: TRBJ1-6; clone size: many; CDR3 protein: CASSLWKSGISPLHF; CDR3 DNA: TGTGCCAGCTCCCTCTGGAAATCGGGTATTTCACCCCTCCACTTT
V gene: TRBV2; D gene: TRBD1; J gene: TRBJ2-5; clone size: .; CDR3 protein: CASRRDSNQPQYF; CDR3 DNA: TGTGCCAGCAGGAGGGACAGCAATCAGCCCCAGTACTTC
V gene: TRBV19; D gene: .; J gene: TRBJ2-6; clone size: few; CDR3 protein: CASSIDPRAGANVLTF; CDR3 DNA: TGTGCCAGTAGTATAGACCCTCGGGCTGGGGCCAACGTCCTGACTTTC
V gene: TRBV7-2; D gene: TRBD2; J gene: TRBJ2-7; clone size: few; CDR3 protein: CASSSLVRGGTYEQYF; CDR3 DNA: TGTGCCAGCAGCTCCCTTGTGCGCGGGGGGACCTACGAGCAGTACTTC